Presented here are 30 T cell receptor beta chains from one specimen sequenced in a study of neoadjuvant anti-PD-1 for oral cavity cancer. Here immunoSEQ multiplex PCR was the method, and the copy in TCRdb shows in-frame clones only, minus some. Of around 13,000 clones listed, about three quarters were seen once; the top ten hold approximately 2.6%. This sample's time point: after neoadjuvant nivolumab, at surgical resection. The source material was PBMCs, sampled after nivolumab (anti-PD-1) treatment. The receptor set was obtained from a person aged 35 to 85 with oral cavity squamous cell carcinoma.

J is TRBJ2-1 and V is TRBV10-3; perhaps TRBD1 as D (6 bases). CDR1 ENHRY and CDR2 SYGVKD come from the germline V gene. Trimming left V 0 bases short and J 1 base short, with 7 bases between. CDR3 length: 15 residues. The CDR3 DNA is TGTGCCATCAGTGAGTCCCAGGGGTCCTACAATGAGCAGTTCTTC. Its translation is CAISESQGSYNEQFF.

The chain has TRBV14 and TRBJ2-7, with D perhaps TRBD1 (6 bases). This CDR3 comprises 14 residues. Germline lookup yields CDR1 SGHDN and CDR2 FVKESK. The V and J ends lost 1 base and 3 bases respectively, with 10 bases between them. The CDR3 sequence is CASSQGAGDYEQYF. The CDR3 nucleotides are TGTGCCAGCAGCCAAGGTGCAGGGGACTACGAGCAGTACTTC.

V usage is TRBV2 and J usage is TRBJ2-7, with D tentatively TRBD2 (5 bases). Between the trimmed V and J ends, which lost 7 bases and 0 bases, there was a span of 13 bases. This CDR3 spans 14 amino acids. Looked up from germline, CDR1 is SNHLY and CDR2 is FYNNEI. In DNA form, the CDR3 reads TGTGCCAGCATTCTTGGGGAGAACTCCTACGAGCAGTACTTC. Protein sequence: CASILGENSYEQYF.

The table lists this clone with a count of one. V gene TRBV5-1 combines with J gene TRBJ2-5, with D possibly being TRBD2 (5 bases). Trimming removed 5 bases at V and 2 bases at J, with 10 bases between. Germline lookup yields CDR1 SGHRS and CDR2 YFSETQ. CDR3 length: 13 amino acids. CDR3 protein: CASRLGDQETQYF. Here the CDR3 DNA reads TGCGCCAGCAGACTGGGAGATCAAGAGACCCAGTACTTC.

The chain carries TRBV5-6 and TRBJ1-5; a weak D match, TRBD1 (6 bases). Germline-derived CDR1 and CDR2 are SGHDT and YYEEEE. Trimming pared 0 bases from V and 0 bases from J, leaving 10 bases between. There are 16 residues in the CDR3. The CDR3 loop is CASSLGGPNSNQPQHF. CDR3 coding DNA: TGTGCCAGCAGCTTGGGGGGGCCAAATAGCAATCAGCCCCAGCATTTT.

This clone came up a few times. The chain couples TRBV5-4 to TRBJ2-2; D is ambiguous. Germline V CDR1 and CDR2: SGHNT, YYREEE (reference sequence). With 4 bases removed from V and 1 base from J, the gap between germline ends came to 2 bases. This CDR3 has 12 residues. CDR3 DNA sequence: TGTGCCAGCAGCAAGAACACCGGGGAGCTGTTTTTT. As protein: CASSKNTGELFF.

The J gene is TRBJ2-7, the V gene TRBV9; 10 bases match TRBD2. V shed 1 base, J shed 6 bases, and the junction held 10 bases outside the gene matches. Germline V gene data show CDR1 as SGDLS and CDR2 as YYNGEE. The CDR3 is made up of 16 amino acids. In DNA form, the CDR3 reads TGTGCCAGCAGCGTAAGGGCCCTGGCTAGCGGGAGCGAGCAGTACTTC. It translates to CASSVRALASGSEQYF.

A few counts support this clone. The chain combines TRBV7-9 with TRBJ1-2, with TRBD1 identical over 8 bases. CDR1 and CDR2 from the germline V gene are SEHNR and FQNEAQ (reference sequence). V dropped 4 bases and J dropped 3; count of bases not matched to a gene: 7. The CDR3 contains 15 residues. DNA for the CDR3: TGTGCCAGCAGCTCCGGACAGGGAGGCCACTATGGCTACACCTTC. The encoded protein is CASSSGQGGHYGYTF.

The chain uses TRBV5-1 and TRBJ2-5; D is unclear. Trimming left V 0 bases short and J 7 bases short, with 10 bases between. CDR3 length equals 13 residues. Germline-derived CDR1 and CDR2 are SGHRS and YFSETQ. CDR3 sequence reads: CASSLGMTGTQYF. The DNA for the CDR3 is TGCGCCAGCAGCTTGGGGATGACTGGGACCCAGTACTTC. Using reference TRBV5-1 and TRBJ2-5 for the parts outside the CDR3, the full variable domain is KAGVTQTPRYLIKTRGQQVTLSCSPISGHRSVSWYQQTPGQGLQFLFEYFSETQRNKGNFPGRFSGRQFSNSRSEMNVSTLELGDSALYLCASSLGMTGTQYFGPGTRLLVL.

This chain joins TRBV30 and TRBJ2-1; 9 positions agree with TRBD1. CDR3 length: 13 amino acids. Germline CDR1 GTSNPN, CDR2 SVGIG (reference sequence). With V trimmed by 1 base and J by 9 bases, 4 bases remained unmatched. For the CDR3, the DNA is TGTGCCTGGAGTGCAGGGACAGGGAGTGAGCAGTTCTTC. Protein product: CAWSAGTGSEQFF.

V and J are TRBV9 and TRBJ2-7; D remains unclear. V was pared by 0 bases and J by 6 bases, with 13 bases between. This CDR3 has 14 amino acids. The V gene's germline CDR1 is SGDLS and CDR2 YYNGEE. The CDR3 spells CASSVGPRPIEQYF. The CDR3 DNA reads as TGTGCCAGCAGCGTAGGACCACGGCCCATCGAGCAGTACTTC.

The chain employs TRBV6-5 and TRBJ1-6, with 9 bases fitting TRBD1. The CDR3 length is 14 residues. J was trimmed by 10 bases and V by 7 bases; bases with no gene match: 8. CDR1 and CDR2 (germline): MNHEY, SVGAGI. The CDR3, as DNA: TGTGCCAGCAATTCAGGACAGGGGAAATCACCCCTCCACTTT. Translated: CASNSGQGKSPLHF.

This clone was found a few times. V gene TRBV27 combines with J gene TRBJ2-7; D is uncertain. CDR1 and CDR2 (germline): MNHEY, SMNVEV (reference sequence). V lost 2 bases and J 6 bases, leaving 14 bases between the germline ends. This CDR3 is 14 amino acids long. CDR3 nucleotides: TGTGCCAGCAGTTTAAAAGTGTTACCTGGCGAGCAGTACTTC. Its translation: CASSLKVLPGEQYF.

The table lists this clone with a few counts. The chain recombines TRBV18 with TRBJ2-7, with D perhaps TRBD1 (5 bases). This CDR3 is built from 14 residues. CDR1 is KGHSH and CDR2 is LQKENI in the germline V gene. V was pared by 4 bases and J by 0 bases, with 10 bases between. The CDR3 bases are TGTGCCAGCTCACTCTTTCAGGGCTCCTACGAGCAGTACTTC. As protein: CASSLFQGSYEQYF.

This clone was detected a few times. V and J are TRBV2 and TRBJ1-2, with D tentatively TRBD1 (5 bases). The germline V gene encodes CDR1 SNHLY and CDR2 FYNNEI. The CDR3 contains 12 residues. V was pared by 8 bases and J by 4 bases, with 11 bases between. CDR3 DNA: TGTGCCAGCTCGACAGATACCTATGGCTACACCTTC. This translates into CASSTDTYGYTF.

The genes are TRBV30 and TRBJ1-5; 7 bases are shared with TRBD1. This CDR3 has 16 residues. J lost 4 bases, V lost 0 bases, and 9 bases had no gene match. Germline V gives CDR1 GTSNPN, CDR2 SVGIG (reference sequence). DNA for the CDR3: TGTGCCTGGAGTGTTCCCCGGGACAGCATAAATCAGCCCCAGCATTTT. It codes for CAWSVPRDSINQPQHF. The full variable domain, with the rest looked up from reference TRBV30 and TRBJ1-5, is SQTIHQWPATLVQPVGSPLSLECTVEGTSNPNLYWYRQAAGRGLQLLFYSVGIGQISSEVPQNLSASRPQDRQFILSSKKLLLSDSGFYLCAWSVPRDSINQPQHFGDGTRLSIL.

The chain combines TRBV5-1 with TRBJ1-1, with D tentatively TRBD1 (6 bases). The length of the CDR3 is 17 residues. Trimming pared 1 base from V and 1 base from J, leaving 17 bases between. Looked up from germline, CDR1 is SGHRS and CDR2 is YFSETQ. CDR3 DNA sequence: TGCGCCAGCAGCTTGTTCGACTCTCAGACAGGGAACACTGAAGCTTTCTTT. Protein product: CASSLFDSQTGNTEAFF.

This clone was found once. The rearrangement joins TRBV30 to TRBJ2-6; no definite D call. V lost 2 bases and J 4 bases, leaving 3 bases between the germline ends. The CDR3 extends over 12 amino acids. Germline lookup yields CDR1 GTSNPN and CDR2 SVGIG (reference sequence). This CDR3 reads CAWSRGANVLTF. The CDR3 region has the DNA TGTGCCTGGAGTAGAGGGGCCAACGTCCTGACTTTC. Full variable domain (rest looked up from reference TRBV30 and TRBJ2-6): SQTIHQWPATLVQPVGSPLSLECTVEGTSNPNLYWYRQAAGRGLQLLFYSVGIGQISSEVPQNLSASRPQDRQFILSSKKLLLSDSGFYLCAWSRGANVLTFGAGSRLTVL.

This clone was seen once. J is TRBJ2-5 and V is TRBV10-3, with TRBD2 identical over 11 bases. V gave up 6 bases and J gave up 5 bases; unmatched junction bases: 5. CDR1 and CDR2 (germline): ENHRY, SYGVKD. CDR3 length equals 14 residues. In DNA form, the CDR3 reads TGTGCCATCAGGACTAGCGGGATAGGGGAGACCCAGTACTTC. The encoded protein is CAIRTSGIGETQYF.

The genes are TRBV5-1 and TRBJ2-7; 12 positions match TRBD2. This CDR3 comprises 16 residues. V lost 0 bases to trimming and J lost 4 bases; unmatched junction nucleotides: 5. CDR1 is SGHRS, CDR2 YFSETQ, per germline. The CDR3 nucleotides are TGCGCCAGCAGCTTGGAACGGCTAGCGGGAGGGTACGAGCAGTACTTC. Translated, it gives CASSLERLAGGYEQYF. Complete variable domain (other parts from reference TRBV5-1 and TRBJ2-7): KAGVTQTPRYLIKTRGQQVTLSCSPISGHRSVSWYQQTPGQGLQFLFEYFSETQRNKGNFPGRFSGRQFSNSRSEMNVSTLELGDSALYLCASSLERLAGGYEQYFGPGTRLTVT.

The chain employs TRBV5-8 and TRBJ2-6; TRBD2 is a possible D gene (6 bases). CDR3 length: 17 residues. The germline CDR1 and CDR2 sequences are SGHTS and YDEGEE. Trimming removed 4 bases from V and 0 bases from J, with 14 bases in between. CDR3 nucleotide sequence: TGTGCCAGCAGCCTGGGACTGGGTGACTCTGGGGCCAACGTCCTGACTTTC. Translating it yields CASSLGLGDSGANVLTF. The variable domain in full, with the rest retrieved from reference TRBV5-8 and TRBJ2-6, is EAGVTQSPTHLIKTRGQQATLRCSPISGHTSVYWYQQALGLGLQFLLWYDEGEERNRGNFPPRFSGRQFPNYSSELNVNALELEDSALYLCASSLGLGDSGANVLTFGAGSRLTVL.

The CDR3 nucleotides are TGTGCCAGCGAGGGCCAGGGGGTATATGGCTACACCTTC. This sequence encodes CASEGQGVYGYTF. The chain links TRBV2 to TRBJ1-2; 7 bases match TRBD1. The CDR3 consists of 13 residues. Looked up from germline, CDR1 is SNHLY and CDR2 is FYNNEI. J lost 5 bases, V lost 8 bases, and 8 bases had no gene match.

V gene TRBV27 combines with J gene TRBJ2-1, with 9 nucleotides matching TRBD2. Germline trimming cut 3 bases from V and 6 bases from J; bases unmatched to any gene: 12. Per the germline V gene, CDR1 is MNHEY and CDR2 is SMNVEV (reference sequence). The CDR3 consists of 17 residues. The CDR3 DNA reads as TGTGCCAGCAGTTTCGGGGTAGCGGGAGTTTCTAGCAATGAGCAGTTCTTC. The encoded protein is CASSFGVAGVSSNEQFF.

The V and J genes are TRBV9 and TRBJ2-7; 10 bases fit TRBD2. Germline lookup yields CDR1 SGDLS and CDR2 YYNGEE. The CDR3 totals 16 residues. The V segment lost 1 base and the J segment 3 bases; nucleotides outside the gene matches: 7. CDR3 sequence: CASSVTASGSLYEQYF. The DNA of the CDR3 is TGTGCCAGCAGCGTAACCGCTAGCGGGAGCCTCTACGAGCAGTACTTC.

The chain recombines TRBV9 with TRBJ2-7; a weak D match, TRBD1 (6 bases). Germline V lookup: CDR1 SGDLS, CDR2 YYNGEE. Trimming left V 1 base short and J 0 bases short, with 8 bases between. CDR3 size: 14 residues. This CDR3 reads CASSVTGNSYEQYF. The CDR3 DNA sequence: TGTGCCAGCAGCGTAACAGGGAACTCCTACGAGCAGTACTTC.

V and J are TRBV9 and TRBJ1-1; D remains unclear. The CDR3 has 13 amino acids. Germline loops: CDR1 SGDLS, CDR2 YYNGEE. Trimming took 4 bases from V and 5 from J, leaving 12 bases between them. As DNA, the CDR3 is TGTGCCAGCAGCCCAGCGGGTGTGACTGAAGCTTTCTTT. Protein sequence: CASSPAGVTEAFF.

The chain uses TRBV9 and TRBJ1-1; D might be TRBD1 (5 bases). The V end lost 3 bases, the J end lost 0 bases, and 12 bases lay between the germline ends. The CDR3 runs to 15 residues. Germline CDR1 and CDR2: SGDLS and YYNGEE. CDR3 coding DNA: TGTGCCAGCAGCGCCGACAGTTTTATGAACACTGAAGCTTTCTTT. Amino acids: CASSADSFMNTEAFF.

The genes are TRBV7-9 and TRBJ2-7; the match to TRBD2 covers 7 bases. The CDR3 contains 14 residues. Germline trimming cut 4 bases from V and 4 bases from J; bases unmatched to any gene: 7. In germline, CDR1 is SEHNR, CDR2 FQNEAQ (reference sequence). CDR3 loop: CASSSAAGEYEQYF. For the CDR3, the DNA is TGTGCCAGCAGCTCAGCCGCGGGAGAATACGAGCAGTACTTC.

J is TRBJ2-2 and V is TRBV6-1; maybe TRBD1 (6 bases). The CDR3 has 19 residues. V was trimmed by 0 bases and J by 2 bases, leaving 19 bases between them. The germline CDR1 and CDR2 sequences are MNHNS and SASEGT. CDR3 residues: CASSEAVSSGTTNTGELFF. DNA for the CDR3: TGTGCCAGCAGTGAAGCTGTTAGTTCGGGGACAACAAACACCGGGGAGCTGTTTTTT.

The CDR3 DNA sequence: TGTGCCAGCAGTCCAGGACAACCCACAGATACGCAGTATTTT. Translating it yields CASSPGQPTDTQYF. The rearrangement joins TRBV28 to TRBJ2-3; weak D call: TRBD1 (5 bases). The CDR3 covers 14 residues. CDR1 is MDHEN and CDR2 is SYDVKM in the germline V gene. The V and J ends lost 5 bases and 2 bases respectively, with 11 bases between them.